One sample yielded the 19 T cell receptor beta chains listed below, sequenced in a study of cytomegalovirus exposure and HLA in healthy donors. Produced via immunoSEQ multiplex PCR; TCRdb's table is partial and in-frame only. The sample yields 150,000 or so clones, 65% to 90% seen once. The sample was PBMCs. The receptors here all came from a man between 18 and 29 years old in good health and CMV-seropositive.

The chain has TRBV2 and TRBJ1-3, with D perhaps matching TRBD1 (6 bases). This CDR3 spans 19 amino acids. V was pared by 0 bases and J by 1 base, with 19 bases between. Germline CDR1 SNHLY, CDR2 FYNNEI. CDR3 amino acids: CASSEARPFGGRSGNTIYF. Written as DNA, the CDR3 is TGTGCCAGCAGTGAAGCGCGCCCGTTCGGGGGGCGGTCTGGAAACACCATATATTTT. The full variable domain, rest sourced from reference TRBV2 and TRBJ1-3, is EPEVTQTPSHQVTQMGQEVILRCVPISNHLYFYWYRQILGQKVEFLVSFYNNEISEKSEIFDDQFSVERPDGSNFTLKIRSTKLEDSAMYFCASSEARPFGGRSGNTIYFGEGSWLTVV.

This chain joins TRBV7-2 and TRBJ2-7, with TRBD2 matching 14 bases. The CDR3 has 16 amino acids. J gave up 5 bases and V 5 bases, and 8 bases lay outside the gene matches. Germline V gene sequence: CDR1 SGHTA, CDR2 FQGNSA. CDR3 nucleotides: TGTGCCAGCAGCCTGACTAGCGGGGGGGCCGGGGACGAGCAGTACTTC. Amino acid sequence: CASSLTSGGAGDEQYF. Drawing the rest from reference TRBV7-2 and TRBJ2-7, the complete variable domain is GAGVSQSPSNKVTEKGKDVELRCDPISGHTALYWYRQSLGQGLEFLIYFQGNSAPDKSGLPSDRFSAERTGGSVSTLTIQRTQQEDSAVYLCASSLTSGGAGDEQYFGPGTRLTVT.

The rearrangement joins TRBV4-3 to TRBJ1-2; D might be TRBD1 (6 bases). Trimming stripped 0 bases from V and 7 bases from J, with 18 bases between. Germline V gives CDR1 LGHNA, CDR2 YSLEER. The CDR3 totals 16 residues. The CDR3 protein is CASSQDFQGRVSGYTF. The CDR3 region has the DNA TGCGCCAGCAGCCAAGATTTCCAGGGGCGTGTTTCTGGCTACACCTTC.

DNA of the CDR3: TGTGCCAGTAGTATGGCTAGCGGGAGTTTCACCGGGGAGCTGTTTTTT. Its translation is CASSMASGSFTGELFF. The V gene is TRBV19, the J gene TRBJ2-2, with 10 positions matching TRBD2. The germline CDR1 and CDR2 sequences are LNHDA and SQIVND (reference sequence). This CDR3 comprises 16 residues. V lost 3 bases and J lost 4; bases outside the gene matches: 5.

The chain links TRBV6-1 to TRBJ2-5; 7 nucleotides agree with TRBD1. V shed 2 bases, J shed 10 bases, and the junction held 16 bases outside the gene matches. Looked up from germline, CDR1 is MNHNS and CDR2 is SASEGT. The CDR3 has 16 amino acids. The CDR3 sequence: CASSERSQGVKIGQYF. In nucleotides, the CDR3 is TGTGCCAGCAGTGAACGGTCCCAGGGGGTTAAGATCGGCCAGTACTTC.

The CDR3 DNA sequence: TGTGCCAGCAGCTTGGGGACAGTCGCCTACTACGAGCAGTACTTC. This sequence encodes CASSLGTVAYYEQYF. V and J are TRBV5-6 and TRBJ2-7; possibly TRBD1 for D (6 bases). Germline lookup yields CDR1 SGHDT and CDR2 YYEEEE. CDR3 length equals 15 residues. V lost 0 bases, J lost 3 bases, and 13 bases lay in between.

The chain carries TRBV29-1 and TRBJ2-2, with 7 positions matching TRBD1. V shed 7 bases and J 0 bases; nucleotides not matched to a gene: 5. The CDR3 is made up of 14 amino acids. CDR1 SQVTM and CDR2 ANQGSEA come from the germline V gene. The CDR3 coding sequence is TGCAGCGCCCGGGGACAGCCGAACACCGGGGAGCTGTTTTTT. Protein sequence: CSARGQPNTGELFF.

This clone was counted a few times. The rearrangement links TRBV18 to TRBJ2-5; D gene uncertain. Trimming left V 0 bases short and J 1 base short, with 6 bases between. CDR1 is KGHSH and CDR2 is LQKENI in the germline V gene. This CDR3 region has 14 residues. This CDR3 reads CASSPPSTQETQYF. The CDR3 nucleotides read TGTGCCAGCTCACCACCGTCTACCCAAGAGACCCAGTACTTC.

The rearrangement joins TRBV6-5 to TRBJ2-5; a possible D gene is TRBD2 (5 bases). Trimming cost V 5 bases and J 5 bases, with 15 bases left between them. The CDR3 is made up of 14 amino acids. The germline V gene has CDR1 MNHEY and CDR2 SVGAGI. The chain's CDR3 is CASSPGVAWETQYF. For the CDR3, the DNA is TGTGCCAGCAGTCCCGGGGTCGCTTGGGAGACCCAGTACTTC.

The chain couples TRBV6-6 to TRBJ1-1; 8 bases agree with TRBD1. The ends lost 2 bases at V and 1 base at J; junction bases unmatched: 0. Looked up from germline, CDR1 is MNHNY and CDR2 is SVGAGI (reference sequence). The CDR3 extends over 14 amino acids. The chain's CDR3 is CASSYGTGNTEAFF. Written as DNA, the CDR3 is TGTGCCAGCAGTTACGGGACAGGGAACACTGAAGCTTTCTTT.

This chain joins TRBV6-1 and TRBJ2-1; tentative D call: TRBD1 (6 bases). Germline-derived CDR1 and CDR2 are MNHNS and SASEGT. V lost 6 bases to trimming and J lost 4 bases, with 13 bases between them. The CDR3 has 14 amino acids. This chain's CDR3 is CASSNDRSYNEQFF. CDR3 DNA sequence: TGTGCCAGCAGCAACGACAGGTCGTACAATGAGCAGTTCTTC.

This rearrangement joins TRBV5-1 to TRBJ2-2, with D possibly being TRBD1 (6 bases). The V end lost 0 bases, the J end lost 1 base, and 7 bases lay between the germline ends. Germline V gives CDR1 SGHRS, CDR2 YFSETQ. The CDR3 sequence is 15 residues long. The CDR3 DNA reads TGCGCCAGCAGCTTGGTACAGGGGAACACCGGGGAGCTGTTTTTT. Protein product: CASSLVQGNTGELFF.

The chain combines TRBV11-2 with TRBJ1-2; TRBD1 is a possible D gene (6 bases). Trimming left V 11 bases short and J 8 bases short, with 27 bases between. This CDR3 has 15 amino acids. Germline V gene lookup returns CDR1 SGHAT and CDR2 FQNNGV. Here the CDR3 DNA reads TGTGCCGTTCGAGAGCGACAGGCCCCCCTCGGGGGCTACACCTTC. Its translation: CAVRERQAPLGGYTF.

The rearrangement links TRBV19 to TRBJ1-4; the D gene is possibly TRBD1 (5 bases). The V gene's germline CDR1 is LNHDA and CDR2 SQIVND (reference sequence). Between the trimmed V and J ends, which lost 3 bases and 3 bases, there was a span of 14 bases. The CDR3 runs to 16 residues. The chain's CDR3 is CASSMFRGAANEKLFF. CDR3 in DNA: TGTGCCAGTAGTATGTTTCGCGGGGCGGCTAATGAAAAACTGTTTTTT. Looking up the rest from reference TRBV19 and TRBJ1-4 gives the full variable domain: DGGITQSPKYLFRKEGQNVTLSCEQNLNHDAMYWYRQDPGQGLRLIYYSQIVNDFQKGDIAEGYSVSREKKESFPLTVTSAQKNPTAFYLCASSMFRGAANEKLFFGSGTQLSVL.

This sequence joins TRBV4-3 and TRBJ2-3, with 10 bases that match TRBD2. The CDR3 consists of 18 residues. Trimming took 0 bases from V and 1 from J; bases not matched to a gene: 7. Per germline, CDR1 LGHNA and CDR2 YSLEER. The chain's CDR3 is CASSQETSGWSGTDTQYF. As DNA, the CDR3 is TGCGCCAGCAGCCAAGAGACTAGCGGGTGGAGCGGCACAGATACGCAGTATTTT.

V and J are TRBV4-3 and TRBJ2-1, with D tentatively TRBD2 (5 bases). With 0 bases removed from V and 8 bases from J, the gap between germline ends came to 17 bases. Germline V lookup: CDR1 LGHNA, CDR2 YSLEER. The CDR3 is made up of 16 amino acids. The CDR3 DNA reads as TGCGCCAGCAGCCAAGACTACGGCCTCGGAGGAGATGAGCAGTTCTTC. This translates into CASSQDYGLGGDEQFF.

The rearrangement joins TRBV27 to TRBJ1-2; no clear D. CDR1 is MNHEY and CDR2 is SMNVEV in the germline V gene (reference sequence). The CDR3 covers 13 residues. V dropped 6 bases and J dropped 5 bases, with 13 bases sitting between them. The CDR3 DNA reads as TGTGCCAGCAGACCCGAACTACGGTATGGCTACACCTTC. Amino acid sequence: CASRPELRYGYTF.

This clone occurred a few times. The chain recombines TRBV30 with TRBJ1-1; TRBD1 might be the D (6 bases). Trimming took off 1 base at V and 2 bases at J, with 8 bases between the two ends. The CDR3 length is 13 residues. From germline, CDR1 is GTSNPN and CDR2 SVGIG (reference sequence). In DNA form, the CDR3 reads TGTGCCTGGAGTGGGACAGTTAACACTGAAGCTTTCTTT. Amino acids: CAWSGTVNTEAFF. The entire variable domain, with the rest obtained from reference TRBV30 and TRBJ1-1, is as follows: SQTIHQWPATLVQPVGSPLSLECTVEGTSNPNLYWYRQAAGRGLQLLFYSVGIGQISSEVPQNLSASRPQDRQFILSSKKLLLSDSGFYLCAWSGTVNTEAFFGQGTRLTVV.

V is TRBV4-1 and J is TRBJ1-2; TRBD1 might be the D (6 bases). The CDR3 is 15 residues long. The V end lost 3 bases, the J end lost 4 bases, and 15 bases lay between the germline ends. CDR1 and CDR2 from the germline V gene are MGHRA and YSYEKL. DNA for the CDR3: TGCGCCAGCAGCCACCCACTCGGGGGGCTCTATGGCTACACCTTC. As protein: CASSHPLGGLYGYTF.